These 7 T cell receptor beta chains share one sample of origin, sequenced in a study of response to subunit inactivated influenza vaccine. From the RT-PCR reads, TCRdb called clonotypes with MiXCR, one entry per CDR3 protein. Found here are 650,000 to 800,000 distinct CDR3 sequences, roughly 18% of them singletons; the top ten hold approximately 11%. The sample consisted of PBMCs from blood, taken about 5 days after vaccination. The receptors come from a man over 45 who received an inactivated influenza vaccine.

V usage is TRBV7-6 and J usage is TRBJ2-3; 8 bases are shared with TRBD2. V trimming: 4 bases; J trimming: 2 bases; junction bases outside the gene matches: 5. CDR1 is SGHVS and CDR2 is FNYEAQ in the germline V gene. This CDR3 is built from 15 residues. CDR3 DNA sequence: TGTGCCAGCAGCTCGCGGGGGGCCGCCACAGATACGCAGTATTTT. Protein sequence: CASSSRGAATDTQYF.

The chain recombines TRBV5-6 with TRBJ2-3; 7 bases are shared with TRBD1. The germline V gene has CDR1 SGHDT and CDR2 YYEEEE. CDR3 size: 16 residues. The junction had 10 bases not matched to a gene; V was cut back by 4 bases and J by 2 bases. CDR3 nucleotide sequence: TGTGCCAGCAGCCAAGACAGGGAAATAATCACAGATACGCAGTATTTT. Translation gives CASSQDREIITDTQYF.

In its sample, this clonotype was seen a few times. The genes are TRBV4-3 and TRBJ2-7; no clear D. There are 15 residues in the CDR3. From germline, CDR1 is LGHNA and CDR2 YSLEER. V lost 0 bases, J lost 3 bases, and 12 bases lay in between. CDR3 region: CASSQDDVGGYEQYF. In nucleotides, the CDR3 is TGCGCCAGCAGCCAAGATGACGTGGGTGGCTACGAGCAGTACTTC.

This clonotype has more than one count but fewer than ten. The chain recombines TRBV10-2 with TRBJ2-1; 11 nucleotides line up with TRBD2. Germline loops: CDR1 WSHSY, CDR2 SAAADI. The trim removed 3 bases at V and 4 bases at J, leaving 2 bases unmatched. This CDR3 spans 15 amino acids. The CDR3 protein is CASSELAGDYNEQFF. The CDR3 DNA reads TGCGCCAGCAGTGAACTAGCGGGGGATTACAATGAGCAGTTCTTC.

This clonotype was counted a few times. The chain uses TRBV12-3 or TRBV12-4 and TRBJ2-5; 11 nucleotides agree with TRBD1. V lost 7 bases, J lost 4 bases, and 8 bases stayed unmatched. The CDR3 is made up of 15 amino acids. DNA for the CDR3: TGTGCCAGCACAGGACAGGGGGCTTTGGGAGAGACCCAGTACTTC. Amino acid sequence: CASTGQGALGETQYF.

The gene calls are TRBV6-1 and TRBJ1-6; 9 bases fit TRBD1. Germline CDR1 is MNHNS and CDR2 is SASEGT. The CDR3 runs to 17 residues. Trimming at V came to 4 bases and at J to 5 bases, leaving 9 bases not matched to a gene. The CDR3, as DNA: TGTGCCAGCAGTGCCCGCTTTGGGACAGGGAATAATTCACCCCTCCACTTT. It codes for CASSARFGTGNNSPLHF.

There are a few counts of this clonotype. J is TRBJ2-2 and V is TRBV28, with D possibly matching TRBD1 (6 bases). Germline lookup yields CDR1 MDHEN and CDR2 SYDVKM. Trimming stripped 11 bases from V and 2 bases from J, with 12 bases between. The CDR3 length is 13 residues. CDR3 DNA sequence: TGTGCCGTAGGGGACACAAACACCGGGGAGCTGTTTTTT. This codes for CAVGDTNTGELFF. The full variable domain, with the rest looked up from reference TRBV28 and TRBJ2-2, is DVKVTQSSRYLVKRTGEKVFLECVQDMDHENMFWYRQDPGLGLRLIYFSYDVKMKEKGDIPEGYSVSREKKERFSLILESASTNQTSMYLCAVGDTNTGELFFGEGSRLTVL.